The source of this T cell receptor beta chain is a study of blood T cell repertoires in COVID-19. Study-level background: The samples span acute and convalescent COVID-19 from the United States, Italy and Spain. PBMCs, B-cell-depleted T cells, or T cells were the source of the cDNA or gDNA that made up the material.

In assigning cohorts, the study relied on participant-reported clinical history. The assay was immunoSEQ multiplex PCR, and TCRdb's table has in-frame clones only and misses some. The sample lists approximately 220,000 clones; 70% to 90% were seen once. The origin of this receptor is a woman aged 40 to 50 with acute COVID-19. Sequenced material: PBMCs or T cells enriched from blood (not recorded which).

This CDR3 is CASSEARGRYYEKLFF. The CDR3 nucleotides are TGTGCCAGCAGTGAAGCGCGGGGGCGGTACTATGAAAAACTGTTTTTT. The chain employs TRBV6-1 and TRBJ1-4; the D gene is possibly TRBD1 (6 bases). The germline V gene encodes CDR1 MNHNS and CDR2 SASEGT. Trimming stripped 0 bases from V and 6 bases from J, with 14 bases between. The CDR3 sequence is 16 residues long.